These T cell receptor beta chains were read from a single sample in a study of shared clonotypes between healthy human individuals. Repertoires were generated with immunoSEQ multiplex PCR, while TCRdb's copy carries only in-frame clones and drops some. The sample lists about 490,000 clones; around 80% were seen once. The sample taken for sequencing was PBMCs. The source is a woman aged 40 to 50 in good health. Some clones in this sample may be carry-over from other donors' samples. The CDR3 runs from the conserved cysteine through the conserved F or W. The D gene is left open where the match is weak. Clone size is given for some rows only: seen once, a few or many times, or a class if the clone is expanded.

d_gene: TRBD1
abundance: NA
j_gene: TRBJ2-7
v_gene: TRBV7-2
CDR3nt: TGTGCCAGCAGCCCACGGACAGGGGCGAGCGAGCAGTACTTC
CDR3aa: CASSPRTGASEQYF

d_gene: TRBD1
abundance: NA
j_gene: TRBJ1-4
v_gene: TRBV6-9
CDR3nt: TGTGCCAGCTTTTCCACCCCGGGACAGGAATGTGAAAAACTGTTTTTT
CDR3aa: CASFSTPGQECEKLFF

d_gene: NA
abundance: NA
j_gene: TRBJ2-2
v_gene: TRBV18
CDR3nt: TGTGCCAGCTCACCCGGACAGCACACCGGGGAGCTGTTTTTT
CDR3aa: CASSPGQHTGELFF

d_gene: NA
abundance: NA
j_gene: TRBJ1-4
v_gene: TRBV6-1
CDR3nt: TGTGCCAGCTCGTGGGGGGGTACTAATGAAAAACTGTTTTTT
CDR3aa: CASSWGGTNEKLFF

d_gene: TRBD2
abundance: NA
j_gene: TRBJ2-2
v_gene: TRBV9
CDR3nt: TGTGCCAGCAGCGTAGGACTAGCGGACCACGGGGAGCTGTTTTTT
CDR3aa: CASSVGLADHGELFF

d_gene: NA
abundance: many
j_gene: TRBJ1-2
v_gene: TRBV11-2
CDR3nt: TGTGCCAGCAGCTTAACAGCATATGGCTACACCTTC
CDR3aa: CASSLTAYGYTF

d_gene: NA
abundance: NA
j_gene: TRBJ1-3
v_gene: TRBV30
CDR3nt: TGTGCCTGGACGGCCACCCGCTCTGGAAACACCATATATTTT
CDR3aa: CAWTATRSGNTIYF

d_gene: NA
abundance: NA
j_gene: TRBJ1-1
v_gene: TRBV5-6
CDR3nt: TGTGCCAGCAGCTTGGGCGCGGGAGGGACTGAAGCTTTCTTT
CDR3aa: CASSLGAGGTEAFF

d_gene: NA
abundance: NA
j_gene: TRBJ2-7
v_gene: TRBV2
CDR3nt: TGTGCCAGCTTGCAGGCGGGAACTTACGAGCAGTACTTC
CDR3aa: CASLQAGTYEQYF

d_gene: TRBD1
abundance: NA
j_gene: TRBJ2-4
v_gene: TRBV19
CDR3nt: TGTGCCAGTACCCCCGGGACAGCAGCCAAAAACATTCAGTACTTC
CDR3aa: CASTPGTAAKNIQYF

d_gene: NA
abundance: NA
j_gene: TRBJ2-7
v_gene: TRBV30
CDR3nt: TGTGCCTGGAGTACCTCTTACGAGCAGTACTTC
CDR3aa: CAWSTSYEQYF

d_gene: NA
abundance: NA
j_gene: TRBJ2-2
v_gene: TRBV7-6
CDR3nt: TGTGCCAGCAGCCACTACCGTACGAACACCGGGGAGCTGTTTTTT
CDR3aa: CASSHYRTNTGELFF

d_gene: TRBD2
abundance: NA
j_gene: TRBJ2-3
v_gene: TRBV2
CDR3nt: TGTGCCAGCAGGGGACTAGCGGGAGTCACAGATACGCAGTATTTT
CDR3aa: CASRGLAGVTDTQYF

d_gene: NA
abundance: NA
j_gene: TRBJ2-5
v_gene: TRBV14
CDR3nt: TGTGCCAGCAGCCAAGATAGGGGTAAAGAGACCCAGTACTTC
CDR3aa: CASSQDRGKETQYF

d_gene: NA
abundance: NA
j_gene: TRBJ2-1
v_gene: TRBV18
CDR3nt: TGTGCCAGCTCACCACCGGACCAAAAATCCTACAATGAGCAGTTCTTC
CDR3aa: CASSPPDQKSYNEQFF

d_gene: TRBD1
abundance: NA
j_gene: TRBJ1-6
v_gene: TRBV30
CDR3nt: TGTGCCTGGAGTACCCACGCCAGGGGGTATAATTCACCCCTCCACTTT
CDR3aa: CAWSTHARGYNSPLHF

d_gene: NA
abundance: NA
j_gene: TRBJ2-5
v_gene: TRBV14
CDR3nt: TGTGCCAGCAGCCAAGATCTAGAAGAGACCCAGTACTTC
CDR3aa: CASSQDLEETQYF

d_gene: TRBD2
abundance: NA
j_gene: TRBJ2-1
v_gene: TRBV5-1
CDR3nt: TGCGCCAGCGGTAGCGGGATAGGGAATGAGCAGTTCTTC
CDR3aa: CASGSGIGNEQFF

d_gene: NA
abundance: once
j_gene: TRBJ2-5
v_gene: TRBV5-1
CDR3nt: TGCGCCAGCAGCCTGGACCTGCGTGAGACCCAGTACTTC
CDR3aa: CASSLDLRETQYF

d_gene: NA
abundance: NA
j_gene: TRBJ1-5
v_gene: TRBV28
CDR3nt: TGTGCCAGCAGTGACCCCGGGAGGGTTGAGCAGCCCCAGCATTTT
CDR3aa: CASSDPGRVEQPQHF

d_gene: TRBD2
abundance: NA
j_gene: TRBJ2-5
v_gene: TRBV7-9
CDR3nt: TGTGCCAGCAGCAAAGCGGGAGTGGAGACCCAGTACTTC
CDR3aa: CASSKAGVETQYF

d_gene: NA
abundance: NA
j_gene: TRBJ1-2
v_gene: TRBV7-9
CDR3nt: TGTGCCAGCAGCTTAGATCAGGCCAGGTATGGCTACACCTTC
CDR3aa: CASSLDQARYGYTF

d_gene: NA
abundance: NA
j_gene: TRBJ2-3
v_gene: TRBV18
CDR3nt: TGTGCCAGCTCACCGATGGTAGATACGCAGTATTTT
CDR3aa: CASSPMVDTQYF

d_gene: NA
abundance: NA
j_gene: TRBJ2-2
v_gene: TRBV15
CDR3nt: TGTGCCACCAGCAGAGGCCTCCCCGGGACGTCTGGCGGCGGGGAGCTGTTTTTT
CDR3aa: CATSRGLPGTSGGGELFF

d_gene: TRBD2
abundance: NA
j_gene: TRBJ2-1
v_gene: TRBV5-4
CDR3nt: TGTGCCAGCAGCTCACCGGGACTAGATAATGAGCAGTTCTTC
CDR3aa: CASSSPGLDNEQFF

d_gene: NA
abundance: once
j_gene: TRBJ2-1
v_gene: TRBV7-8
CDR3nt: TGTGCCAGCAGGCGGGACAGCGACAATGAGCAGTTCTTC
CDR3aa: CASRRDSDNEQFF

d_gene: NA
abundance: many
j_gene: TRBJ1-4
v_gene: TRBV19
CDR3nt: TGTGCCAGTAGGGAGGGAGGTAATGAAAAACTGTTTTTT
CDR3aa: CASREGGNEKLFF

d_gene: TRBD2
abundance: NA
j_gene: TRBJ2-2
v_gene: TRBV30
CDR3nt: TGTGCCTGGTCTAGCGGGGGGAACACCGGGGAGCTGTTTTTT
CDR3aa: CAWSSGGNTGELFF

d_gene: TRBD1
abundance: once
j_gene: TRBJ1-1
v_gene: TRBV7-9
CDR3nt: TGTGCCAGCAGCTTAGCGGGACAGGGGACTGAAGCTTTCTTT
CDR3aa: CASSLAGQGTEAFF

d_gene: TRBD2
abundance: few
j_gene: TRBJ2-7
v_gene: TRBV19
CDR3nt: TGTGCCAGTAGTACCATAGCGGGCAGGAACGAGCAGTACTTC
CDR3aa: CASSTIAGRNEQYF

d_gene: NA
abundance: few
j_gene: TRBJ1-5
v_gene: TRBV4-1
CDR3nt: TGCGCCAGCAGCCAAGTCCGGGAAACCTATAGCAATCAGCCCCAGCATTTT
CDR3aa: CASSQVRETYSNQPQHF

d_gene: NA
abundance: NA
j_gene: TRBJ2-6
v_gene: TRBV5-1
CDR3nt: TGCGCCAGCAGCTTGTTCCGGGCTGGGGCCAACGTCCTGACTTTC
CDR3aa: CASSLFRAGANVLTF

d_gene: NA
abundance: NA
j_gene: TRBJ1-6
v_gene: TRBV30
CDR3nt: TGTGCCTGGACGCGCGCTTTAGATCCCTCCTATAATTCACCCCTCCACTTT
CDR3aa: CAWTRALDPSYNSPLHF